The 31 T cell receptor beta chains below were found in one sample sequenced in a study of OX40 agonist ivuxolimab in advanced cancers. Clones were read by immunoSEQ multiplex PCR, and TCRdb kept only the in-frame ones, dropping some. The sample lists about 90,000 clones, 85% to 90% occurring once. The sample here was CD4+ or CD8+ T cells sorted from blood, taken in a trial of the OX40 agonist ivuxolimab. The source is an adult with an advanced solid tumor such as melanoma, head and neck, liver or kidney cancer.

The J gene is TRBJ2-7, the V gene TRBV10-3, with a weak D call TRBD2 (5 bases). Per the germline V gene, CDR1 is ENHRY and CDR2 is SYGVKD. The V end was cut by 2 bases, the J end by 4 bases, with 15 bases between. The CDR3 length is 15 residues. In DNA, the CDR3 is TGTGCCATCAGTGAGAACGGACTCCCGGCTTACGAGCAGTACTTC. This encodes CAISENGLPAYEQYF.

V is TRBV6-5 and J is TRBJ2-6, with a tentative D call TRBD2 (5 bases). The CDR3 extends over 15 amino acids. Trimming stripped 5 bases from V and 2 bases from J, with 10 bases between. From germline, CDR1 is MNHEY and CDR2 SVGAGI. This CDR3 is CASSLSSTGANVLTF. CDR3 DNA: TGTGCCAGCAGTCTTTCTAGCACTGGGGCCAACGTCCTGACTTTC.

Only one count was recorded for this clone. V gene TRBV18 combines with J gene TRBJ2-1; D may be TRBD2 (5 bases). Germline V gene lookup returns CDR1 KGHSH and CDR2 LQKENI. The CDR3 consists of 16 residues. Trimming removed 2 bases at V and 1 base at J, with 12 bases between. CDR3 sequence: CASSPTLALSYNEQFF. The CDR3, as DNA: TGTGCCAGCTCACCAACCCTAGCCCTTTCCTACAATGAGCAGTTCTTC.

V is TRBV13 and J is TRBJ2-1; D is unclear. CDR3 length: 14 residues. Trimming pared 5 bases from V and 6 bases from J, leaving 14 bases between. Per germline, CDR1 PRHDT and CDR2 FYEKMQ (reference sequence). The CDR3 nucleotides are TGTGCCAGCAGCCGCCGCCGGAGAACCAATGAGCAGTTCTTC. Amino acid sequence: CASSRRRRTNEQFF.

In this sample, this clone turned up a few times. The chain couples TRBV21-1 to TRBJ2-7; the table's D call, TRBD2, was not checked against the DNA. TRBV21-1 is flagged as a pseudogene. This CDR3 spans 15 amino acids. DNA of the CDR3: TGTGCCAGCAGCAAAGAACCAGCGGGCCGCTACGAGCAGTACTTC. Translation: CASSKEPAGRYEQYF.

This sequence joins TRBV7-2 and TRBJ2-7, with TRBD2 matching over 7 bases. This CDR3 region has 14 residues. Germline CDR1 SGHTA, CDR2 FQGNSA. V dropped 2 bases and J dropped 3; count of bases not matched to a gene: 4. DNA for the CDR3: TGTGCCAGCAGCTTAATTCTAGCGGACTACGAGCAGTACTTC. Translating it yields CASSLILADYEQYF.

The chain links TRBV5-1 to TRBJ1-4; the D is unclear. Germline V lookup: CDR1 SGHRS, CDR2 YFSETQ. V was cut by 0 bases and J by 7 bases, with 13 bases left in between. The CDR3 is 15 residues long. The CDR3 nucleotides read TGCGCCAGCAGCTTGGAGGGCGGGAAGGGTGAAAAACTGTTTTTT. The encoded protein is CASSLEGGKGEKLFF.

The V gene is TRBV7-9, the J gene TRBJ2-7; 7 bases fit TRBD1. The CDR3 runs to 14 residues. Germline trimming cut 3 bases from V and 4 bases from J; bases unmatched to any gene: 6. Germline lookup yields CDR1 SEHNR and CDR2 FQNEAQ (reference sequence). The CDR3 spells CASSFSGTAYEQYF. CDR3 coding DNA: TGTGCCAGCAGCTTCTCCGGGACAGCATACGAGCAGTACTTC.

The chain employs TRBV6-6 and TRBJ1-1; D remains unclear. Germline CDR1 is MNHNY and CDR2 is SVGAGI (reference sequence). V was cut by 5 bases and J by 1 base, with 14 bases left in between. This CDR3 has 15 residues. CDR3 sequence: CASSPARHQNTEAFF. CDR3 nucleotide sequence: TGTGCCAGCAGTCCAGCAAGACATCAGAACACTGAAGCTTTCTTT.

The chain recombines TRBV7-8 with TRBJ2-3; D gene ambiguous. This CDR3 region has 14 residues. Trimming took off 1 base at V and 0 bases at J, with 5 bases between the two ends. Germline CDR1 reads SGHVS; CDR2 reads FQNEAQ. The CDR3 region has the DNA TGTGCCAGCAGCTTAGGAGCTAGCACAGATACGCAGTATTTT. Residues: CASSLGASTDTQYF.

The chain recombines TRBV5-1 with TRBJ2-7; D unclear. The germline gives CDR1 SGHRS, CDR2 YFSETQ. V lost 1 base, J lost 6 bases, and 14 bases lay in between. CDR3 length: 14 residues. Here the CDR3 reads CASSLFGENSEQYF. The CDR3 nucleotides are TGCGCCAGCAGCTTGTTCGGCGAAAACTCCGAGCAGTACTTC.

This clone has just a few counts. The chain couples TRBV29-1 to TRBJ1-1; 9 positions match TRBD1. Per the germline V gene, CDR1 is SQVTM and CDR2 is ANQGSEA. V lost 6 bases and J lost 9; bases outside the gene matches: 5. The CDR3 runs to 11 residues. CDR3 DNA: TGCAGCGTCCCGGGACAGGGAAAAGCTTTCTTT. Translated, it gives CSVPGQGKAFF. Filled out from reference TRBV29-1 and TRBJ1-1, the complete variable domain reads SAVISQKPSRDICQRGTSLTIQCQVDSQVTMMFWYRQQPGQSLTLIATANQGSEATYESGFVIDKFPISRPNLTFSTLTVSNMSPEDSSIYLCSVPGQGKAFFGQGTRLTVV.

This clone was found once. The chain has TRBV14 and TRBJ1-4; possible D gene TRBD1, 5 bases. There are 15 residues in the CDR3. The germline V and J ends were trimmed by 1 base and 8 bases, with 14 bases remaining between them. CDR1 and CDR2 from the germline V gene are SGHDN and FVKESK. The CDR3 DNA reads as TGTGCCAGCAGCCAAGTATCAGCAGGGACCGAAAAACTGTTTTTT. Protein product: CASSQVSAGTEKLFF. The full variable domain, its missing parts supplied by reference TRBV14 and TRBJ1-4, is EAGVTQFPSHSVIEKGQTVTLRCDPISGHDNLYWYRRVMGKEIKFLLHFVKESKQDESGMPNNRFLAERTGGTYSTLKVQPAELEDSGVYFCASSQVSAGTEKLFFGSGTQLSVL.

This chain links TRBV27 with TRBJ2-4; no reliable D call. Trimming stripped 4 bases from V and 2 bases from J, with 30 bases between. The CDR3 runs to 21 residues. Germline loops: CDR1 MNHEY, CDR2 SMNVEV (reference sequence). CDR3 protein: CASSYRPAIPFSLATKNIQYF. Written as DNA, the CDR3 is TGTGCCAGCAGTTACCGCCCCGCTATACCCTTCTCACTGGCTACCAAAAACATTCAGTACTTC.

V is TRBV9 and J is TRBJ2-5; D gene ambiguous. This CDR3 is 14 amino acids long. Germline CDR1 and CDR2: SGDLS and YYNGEE. V lost 0 bases, J lost 5 bases, and 11 bases lay in between. CDR3 coding DNA: TGTGCCAGCAGCGTAGATGCCTCTTGGGAGACCCAGTACTTC. Translating gives CASSVDASWETQYF.

For the CDR3, the DNA is TGTGCCAGCAGCTTAGGATTTGGATCTGGGATCGACACAGATACGCAGTATTTT. Encoded protein: CASSLGFGSGIDTDTQYF. V and J are TRBV11-2 and TRBJ2-3; no clear D gene. The CDR3 sequence is 18 residues long. The germline V gene has CDR1 SGHAT and CDR2 FQNNGV. V was cut by 1 base and J by 2 bases, with 19 bases left in between. The full variable domain, its missing parts supplied by reference TRBV11-2 and TRBJ2-3, is EAGVAQSPRYKIIEKRQSVAFWCNPISGHATLYWYQQILGQGPKLLIQFQNNGVVDDSQLPKDRFSAERLKGVDSTLKIQPAKLEDSAVYLCASSLGFGSGIDTDTQYFGPGTRLTVL.

The chain employs TRBV7-6 and TRBJ1-2, with D tentatively TRBD1 (6 bases). The V end was cut by 4 bases, the J end by 2 bases, with 17 bases between. CDR1 and CDR2 (germline): SGHVS, FNYEAQ. This CDR3 is 16 amino acids long. The CDR3 protein is CASSSWGRGGNYGYTF. For the CDR3, the DNA is TGTGCCAGCAGCTCCTGGGGGCGGGGAGGAAACTATGGCTACACCTTC.

This clone is termed medium-sized. This chain connects TRBV4-1 to TRBJ1-5; the match to TRBD1 covers 7 bases. The germline V gene has CDR1 MGHRA and CDR2 YSYEKL. J gave up 5 bases and V 2 bases, and 3 bases lay outside the gene matches. CDR3 length equals 14 residues. CDR3 DNA: TGCGCCAGCAGCCAATCGGGGACAGATCAGCCCCAGCATTTT. Its translation is CASSQSGTDQPQHF.

The rearrangement joins TRBV19 to TRBJ1-5, with a tentative D call TRBD1 (6 bases). CDR1 LNHDA and CDR2 SQIVND come from the germline V gene (reference sequence). The CDR3 loop spans 15 amino acids. Trimming shortened V by 4 bases and J by 2 bases, and 12 bases separated the two germline ends. CDR3 in amino acids: CASSTGQYGNQPQHF. The CDR3 DNA reads TGTGCCAGTAGTACAGGACAGTACGGCAATCAGCCCCAGCATTTT.

The chain combines TRBV10-3 with TRBJ2-3, with unresolved D. With 6 bases removed from V and 2 bases from J, the gap between germline ends came to 9 bases. CDR3 length: 13 residues. CDR1 and CDR2 (germline): ENHRY, SYGVKD. CDR3 amino acids: CAIRQAVTDTQYF. The CDR3 region has the DNA TGTGCCATCAGGCAGGCAGTCACAGATACGCAGTATTTT.

CDR3 protein: CASSTGTSGSHEQYF. As DNA, the CDR3 is TGTGCCAGCAGCACCGGGACTAGCGGGAGCCACGAGCAGTACTTC. This chain links TRBV13 with TRBJ2-7; 14 nucleotides line up with TRBD2. J was trimmed by 5 bases and V by 5 bases; bases with no gene match: 5. Looked up from germline, CDR1 is PRHDT and CDR2 is FYEKMQ (reference sequence). The length of the CDR3 is 15 residues.

The chain recombines TRBV27 with TRBJ2-2; 8 bases line up with TRBD2. Losses at the gene ends were 6 bases for V and 8 bases for J; bases not matched to a gene: 17. The CDR3 runs 17 residues. Looked up from germline, CDR1 is MNHEY and CDR2 is SMNVEV (reference sequence). CDR3: CASSGRVWAGALGELFF. In DNA, the CDR3 is TGTGCCAGCAGCGGGAGGGTTTGGGCGGGTGCTCTTGGGGAGCTGTTTTTT.

The chain recombines TRBV13 with TRBJ2-1; 8 bases agree with TRBD2. J lost 2 bases, V lost 0 bases, and 12 bases had no gene match. The CDR3 consists of 19 residues. Per germline, CDR1 PRHDT and CDR2 FYEKMQ (reference sequence). For the CDR3, the DNA is TGTGCCAGCAGCTTAGGCCGGACTAGCTCCCATGGGGCCTACAATGAGCAGTTCTTC. This codes for CASSLGRTSSHGAYNEQFF.

This clone came up once. One end of the junction does not line up with germline, which may come from a read error. The CDR3 DNA follows: TGTGCCAGCAGCCAGGTACTACTAGCGGGAGTACACTTC. Protein: CASSQVLLAGVHF. The genes are TRBV14 and TRBJ2-5, with 11 bases matching TRBD2. This CDR3 contains 13 residues. Germline CDR1 reads SGHDN; CDR2 reads FVKESK.

The chain couples TRBV4-1 to TRBJ1-4, with D perhaps TRBD1 (5 bases). Germline values: CDR1 MGHRA, CDR2 YSYEKL. V dropped 4 bases and J dropped 0 bases, with 9 bases sitting between them. CDR3 length: 15 residues. The CDR3 region is CASSRLTATNEKLFF. The CDR3 DNA reads TGCGCCAGCAGCCGGTTGACAGCAACTAATGAAAAACTGTTTTTT.

As for this clone: The same CDR3 arises from other DNA sequences in this sample as well. The V call is TRBV19, the J call TRBJ2-1; TRBD2 aligns across 8 bases. Germline CDR1 reads LNHDA; CDR2 reads SQIVND (reference sequence). V gave up 4 bases and J gave up 0 bases; unmatched junction bases: 2. The CDR3 totals 15 residues. CDR3 sequence (DNA): TGTGCCAGTAGTAAAAGCGGGAGCTCCTACAATGAGCAGTTCTTC. Residues: CASSKSGSSYNEQFF. The full variable domain, with the rest looked up from reference TRBV19 and TRBJ2-1, is DGGITQSPKYLFRKEGQNVTLSCEQNLNHDAMYWYRQDPGQGLRLIYYSQIVNDFQKGDIAEGYSVSREKKESFPLTVTSAQKNPTAFYLCASSKSGSSYNEQFFGPGTRLTVL.

V is TRBV5-4 and J is TRBJ1-1; 7 bases agree with TRBD1. Germline CDR1 SGHNT, CDR2 YYREEE (reference sequence). Losses at the gene ends were 4 bases for V and 0 bases for J; bases not matched to a gene: 3. CDR3 length equals 14 residues. The DNA for the CDR3 is TGTGCCAGCAGCGTGGGACAGTTGAACACTGAAGCTTTCTTT. It is translated as CASSVGQLNTEAFF.

This clone was seen a handful of times. V gene TRBV7-9 combines with J gene TRBJ2-7, with a weak D call TRBD2 (5 bases). The V and J ends lost 8 bases and 6 bases respectively, with 11 bases between them. Per the germline V gene, CDR1 is SEHNR and CDR2 is FQNEAQ (reference sequence). CDR3 size: 11 residues. Here the CDR3 reads CASSGNAEQYF. The DNA for the CDR3 is TGTGCCAGCTCCGGGAACGCCGAGCAGTACTTC.

CDR3 amino acids: CASSLLYGTSGSYEQYF. DNA for the CDR3: TGTGCCAGCAGCTTATTATACGGGACTAGCGGGAGTTACGAGCAGTACTTC. This chain uses TRBV5-5 with TRBJ2-7; 14 nucleotides agree with TRBD2. This CDR3 region has 17 residues. J gave up 4 bases and V 2 bases, and 8 bases lay outside the gene matches. Germline V gene data show CDR1 as SGHKS and CDR2 as YYEKEE (reference sequence).

The chain combines TRBV30 with TRBJ2-7; D unresolved. This CDR3 contains 14 residues. V lost 3 bases and J lost 2, with 14 bases in between. Germline loops: CDR1 GTSNPN, CDR2 SVGIG (reference sequence). CDR3 sequence: CAWSGGGATYEQYF. CDR3 sequence (DNA): TGTGCCTGGAGCGGCGGTGGCGCAACCTACGAGCAGTACTTC.

By frequency in the sample, this clone is medium-sized. This chain links TRBV28 with TRBJ2-7; no definite D call. The CDR3 has 13 amino acids. CDR1 is MDHEN and CDR2 is SYDVKM in the germline V gene. Trimming cost V 2 bases and J 3 bases, with 8 bases left between them. The CDR3 sequence is CASSLDKDYEQYF. As DNA, the CDR3 is TGTGCCAGCAGTTTAGACAAAGACTACGAGCAGTACTTC.